Only a few counts were recorded for the clone carrying this T cell receptor (beta chain). The antigen is not known. This sample was included in a study of T cell repertoires in cytomegalovirus infection. Study details: Matching HLA type and CMV infection were both indicated by public TCR beta signatures.

The study's findings and limits: Cumulated frequencies of public TCR beta families served to identify carriers of CMV plus the relevant HLA.

From the reads, TCRdb called clonotypes with MiXCR, one entry per CDR3 protein. Of 200,000 to 250,000 distinct CDR3 sequences detected, roughly 22% appear once; the ten largest clones hold 15% to 20%. V shed 5 bases and J shed 1 base, with 14 bases lying between them. This CDR3 has 15 amino acids. The germline gives CDR1 MDHEN, CDR2 SYDVKM. J is TRBJ1-2 and V is TRBV28; D may be TRBD1 (5 bases). The source of this sequence is a human donor in good health (CMV status not recorded). Some clones in this sample may be carry-over from other donors' samples. The specimen was CD8+ T cells from PBMCs. CDR3 in amino acids: CASSPTPQGNYGYTF. Written as DNA, the CDR3 is TGTGCCAGCAGTCCCACCCCCCAGGGTAACTATGGCTACACCTTC.